These T cell receptor beta chains were read from a single sample in a study of T cells in Graves' hyperthyroidism and ophthalmopathy. TCRdb re-called the multiplex PCR reads with MiXCR, one entry per CDR3 protein. In the table there are over 500,000 distinct CDR3 sequences, around 13% of which are singletons. Sequencing was done on a sample of blood. Receptors originate from a woman aged 40 to 50 with Graves' hyperthyroidism. Each CDR3 is given without its conserved first and last residue. Each record gives: D gene, CDR3 length, V gene, J gene, CDR3 protein. The D gene is left open where the match is weak.

>TRBD1|13|TRBV28|TRBJ2-7
ATCPGTGWYYEQY
>-|12|TRBV28|TRBJ2-2
ASSLVSGPGELF
>-|12|TRBV12-3/TRBV12-4|TRBJ2-2
ASEGTPNTGELF
>-|12|TRBV4-2|TRBJ2-3
ASSQDTGTDTQY
>-|10|TRBV5-6|TRBJ2-7
ASSFGLYEQY
>TRBD1|12|TRBV12-3/TRBV12-4|TRBJ2-2
ASSYGTGPGELF
>TRBD2|19|TRBV28|TRBJ2-4
ASSLLDLNQGLAVAKNIQY
>TRBD2|11|TRBV7-9|TRBJ2-1
ASSSRLATEQF
>-|13|TRBV7-8|TRBJ2-7
ASRNSYAIGYEQY
>-|11|TRBV29-1|TRBJ1-3
SVTGISGNTIY
>TRBD2|12|TRBV2|TRBJ2-7
ASSVSGGPNEQY
>TRBD1|8|TRBV2|TRBJ1-2
ASSTTGGT
>TRBD1|14|TRBV5-6|TRBJ2-3
ASSRGQGRIGDTQY
>-|10|TRBV30|TRBJ2-3
AWSSFTDTQY
>-|9|TRBV30|TRBJ1-4
AWSRGVELF
>TRBD1|12|TRBV29-1|TRBJ2-3
SVELGTGTDTQY
>-|11|TRBV7-2|TRBJ2-7
ASSSPLLGEQY
>TRBD1|12|TRBV6-2/TRBV6-3|TRBJ2-2
ATAGTGVTGELF
>TRBD2|14|TRBV9|TRBJ2-2
ASSVPFAGAVGELF
>-|11|TRBV20-1|TRBJ2-2
SARDPGRGELF
>-|9|TRBV30|TRBJ1-2
AWGRGDGYT
>-|13|TRBV12-3/TRBV12-4|TRBJ2-2
ASSFSDYNTGELF
>-|13|TRBV7-9|TRBJ1-4
ASSPNSPTNEKLF
>-|12|TRBV7-3|TRBJ2-3
ASSSYLSSDTQY
>TRBD1|13|TRBV7-2|TRBJ2-3
ASSEGQYVTDTQY
>TRBD1|12|TRBV11-1|TRBJ2-5
ASSSRDRQETQY
>-|14|TRBV19|TRBJ2-2
ASSIDLGRVIGELF
>TRBD1|12|TRBV30|TRBJ1-1
AFQGGSMNTEAF
>-|13|TRBV24-1|TRBJ1-5
ATSDRRGPNQPQH
>TRBD1|14|TRBV12-3/TRBV12-4|TRBJ1-5
ASSLAGGGSNQPQH
>-|11|TRBV29-1|TRBJ1-5
SVVENQNQPQH
>TRBD2|12|TRBV12-3/TRBV12-4|TRBJ2-3
ASSPSGGTDTQY
>-|12|TRBV28|TRBJ2-7
ASKVDAAPGEQY
>-|9|TRBV29-1|TRBJ2-1
SVNRDNEQF
>-|14|TRBV10-1|TRBJ2-3
ASSERGAWNTDTQY
>-|12|TRBV11-3|TRBJ2-7
ASSLVRGLYEQY
>TRBD2|13|TRBV29-1|TRBJ2-3
SVPTSGSSTDTQY
>-|9|TRBV27|TRBJ1-1
ASSFPFRCF
>TRBD1|13|TRBV7-9|TRBJ1-2
ASTPGGGADYGYT
>TRBD1|11|TRBV29-1|TRBJ2-2
SVLGQYDGELF
>-|13|TRBV15|TRBJ2-7
ATSRDLADSYEQY
>-|16|TRBV12-3/TRBV12-4|TRBJ2-3
ASSFYWQKGESTDTQY
>-|14|TRBV6-6|TRBJ2-6
ASSYSGASGANVLT
>-|12|TRBV7-9|TRBJ2-5
ASSQSPYQETQY
>-|10|TRBV29-1|TRBJ2-5
SVDSYQETQY
>-|10|TRBV9|TRBJ2-1
ASSVENNEQF
>-|13|TRBV5-1|TRBJ1-1
ASSSTPGRRSEAF
>-|11|TRBV11-2|TRBJ2-2
ASSLSKAGELF
>-|15|TRBV6-6|TRBJ2-2
ASSYSRWGVNTGELF
>TRBD1|14|TRBV7-8|TRBJ2-2
ASSLAGTDGVRELF
>-|13|TRBV10-3|TRBJ1-5
AISDGGAVNQPQH
>-|13|TRBV3-1|TRBJ2-4
ASSQDGNAKNIQY
>-|10|TRBV6-2/TRBV6-3|TRBJ1-3
ASTSSGNTIY
>-|10|TRBV20-1|TRBJ2-5
SAIPNQETQY
>-|11|TRBV7-9|TRBJ1-2
ASSLSLDYGYT
>TRBD1|14|TRBV27|TRBJ2-5
ASSLRARGLGETQY
>TRBD2|15|TRBV6-2/TRBV6-3|TRBJ2-7
ASSYDLTSGFPYEQY